Following are 29 T cell receptor beta chains from one sample sequenced in a study of cytomegalovirus exposure and HLA in healthy donors. The PCR was carried out with 60 Vbeta primers and 13 Jbeta primers. Produced via immunoSEQ multiplex PCR; TCRdb's table is partial and in-frame only. This sample has about 110,000 clones, with approximately 70% found just once. The specimen sequenced was PBMCs. The receptor source for this set is a man aged 25-45 years in good health and CMV-seropositive.

This chain links TRBV27 with TRBJ2-1; weak D call: TRBD1 (6 bases). V was clipped by 6 bases and J by 0 bases, with 18 bases between them. CDR3 size: 17 residues. Per the germline V gene, CDR1 is MNHEY and CDR2 is SMNVEV (reference sequence). CDR3 DNA sequence: TGTGCCAGCAGCCGAACCAGGGGCCCCCCCTCCTACAATGAGCAGTTCTTC. This sequence encodes CASSRTRGPPSYNEQFF.

This clone appeared a few times. V usage is TRBV4-2 and J usage is TRBJ2-7; tentative D call: TRBD2 (5 bases). V lost 1 base and J 3 bases, leaving 7 bases between the germline ends. From germline, CDR1 is LGHNA and CDR2 YNFKEQ. There are 13 residues in the CDR3. This chain's CDR3 is CASSQGAGYEQYF. The CDR3 nucleotides read TGTGCCAGCAGCCAAGGCGCGGGCTACGAGCAGTACTTC.

The rearrangement joins TRBV11-3 to TRBJ2-3; 8 bases fit TRBD1. CDR1 and CDR2 from the germline V gene are SGHNT and YENEEA. Trimming cost V 10 bases and J 4 bases; bases outside gene matches: 10. There are 14 residues in the CDR3. Here the CDR3 reads CATSDRVMADTQYF. In nucleotides, the CDR3 is TGTGCCACCTCGGACAGGGTCATGGCAGATACGCAGTATTTT.

In regard to this clone: A read error may produce the germline difference seen at one junction end. Other DNA variants within this sample encode the same CDR3. This chain joins TRBV7-8 and TRBJ1-2, with D maybe TRBD1 (6 bases). This CDR3 is built from 14 residues. Per the germline V gene, CDR1 is SGHVS and CDR2 is FQNEAQ. The CDR3 loop is CASSSSGWGQGYTF. The CDR3, as DNA: TGCGCCAGCAGCTCTTCCGGATGGGGACAAGGCTACACCTTC.

The chain is built from TRBV6-5 and TRBJ2-1; 10 bases are a match to TRBD2. Germline CDR1 is MNHEY and CDR2 is SVGAGI. The CDR3 extends over 15 amino acids. The V and J ends lost 5 bases and 5 bases, in that order; junction bases with no gene match: 6. In nucleotides, the CDR3 is TGTGCCAGCAGTCCTCTAGCGGGGGCTCACAATGAGCAGTTCTTC. It yields the protein CASSPLAGAHNEQFF.

The chain recombines TRBV7-8 with TRBJ1-4; possible D gene TRBD1, 6 bases. Germline V gene sequence: CDR1 SGHVS, CDR2 FQNEAQ. V dropped 8 bases and J dropped 4 bases, with 11 bases sitting between them. The CDR3 is 13 amino acids. CDR3 in amino acids: CASGQGYNEKLFF. CDR3 in DNA: TGTGCCAGCGGGCAGGGGTATAATGAAAAACTGTTTTTT.

The J gene is TRBJ2-2, the V gene TRBV23-1; D possibly corresponds to TRBD2 (5 bases). Being an ORF, TRBV23-1 has a function that is uncertain. The CDR3 is made up of 16 amino acids. The ends were cut back, 0 bases at V and 3 bases at J, with 11 bases in the middle. The CDR3 sequence: CASSQSRGPDTGELFF. In DNA, the CDR3 is TGCGCCAGCAGTCAATCGCGAGGGCCGGACACCGGGGAGCTGTTTTTT.

This clone has just one count. The rearrangement uses TRBV7-8 and TRBJ1-4; D is uncertain. With 0 bases removed from V and 14 bases from J, the gap between germline ends came to 10 bases. Germline V gene lookup returns CDR1 SGHVS and CDR2 FQNEAQ. There are 12 residues in the CDR3. CDR3 in DNA: TGTGCCAGCAGCTTAGCAGGAGGGATCCTGTTTTTT. Translated: CASSLAGGILFF. Filled out from reference TRBV7-8 and TRBJ1-4, the complete variable domain reads GAGVSQSPRYKVAKRGQDVALRCDPISGHVSLFWYQQALGQGPEFLTYFQNEAQLDKSGLPSDRFFAERPEGSVSTLKIQRTQQEDSAVYLCASSLAGGILFFGSGTQLSVL.

The chain links TRBV18 to TRBJ1-1; no firm D call. Trimming took 8 bases from V and 0 from J, leaving 10 bases between them. Germline values: CDR1 KGHSH, CDR2 LQKENI. This CDR3 region has 13 residues. The DNA for the CDR3 is TGTGCCAGCACCACAGACATGAACACTGAAGCTTTCTTT. Protein sequence: CASTTDMNTEAFF.

The genes are TRBV5-1 and TRBJ1-1; TRBD1 agrees at 8 bases. V lost 4 bases, J lost 3 bases, and 5 bases stayed unmatched. Germline CDR1 SGHRS, CDR2 YFSETQ. This CDR3 spans 14 amino acids. The CDR3 DNA follows: TGCGCCAGCAGCCAGACAGGGGAGGACACTGAAGCTTTCTTT. Its protein is CASSQTGEDTEAFF.

J is TRBJ2-2 and V is TRBV10-3, with 7 nucleotides matching TRBD1. The CDR3 extends over 15 amino acids. The J segment lost 0 bases and the V segment lost 2 bases, leaving 0 bases of the junction unmatched. The germline V gene encodes CDR1 ENHRY and CDR2 SYGVKD. The CDR3 bases are TGTGCCATCAGTGAGGACAGGGCGAACACCGGGGAGCTGTTTTTT. This sequence encodes CAISEDRANTGELFF.

This clone appeared a single time. The rearrangement uses TRBV6-5 and TRBJ1-2; D ambiguous. CDR1 and CDR2 (germline): MNHEY, SVGAGI. V shed 10 bases and J shed 3 bases, with 15 bases lying between them. This CDR3 is built from 13 residues. The CDR3 coding sequence is TGTGCCACCGGCCTTCGGGAAGACTATGGCTACACCTTC. Its translation is CATGLREDYGYTF.

This clone was seen a few times. The gene calls are TRBV7-6 and TRBJ2-7; D not resolved. The CDR3 is 15 residues long. V lost 5 bases and J 2 bases, leaving 16 bases between the germline ends. In germline, CDR1 is SGHVS, CDR2 FNYEAQ. CDR3 region: CASSQTATVPYEQYF. CDR3 nucleotides: TGTGCCAGCAGCCAAACAGCCACTGTACCCTACGAGCAGTACTTC.

This clone was seen more than once but under ten times. J is TRBJ1-5 and V is TRBV6-1; no clear D. V was pared by 6 bases and J by 5 bases, with 8 bases between. In germline, CDR1 is MNHNS, CDR2 SASEGT. The CDR3 has 12 residues. Written as DNA, the CDR3 is TGTGCCAGCAGGGCCCTTTATCAGCCCCAGCATTTT. It codes for CASRALYQPQHF.

This clone was observed once. CDR3 nucleotides: TGCGCCAGCAGCAAGGGGGATTCGGACGGGGAGCTGTTTTTT. This encodes CASSKGDSDGELFF. V is TRBV4-1 and J is TRBJ2-2; D is possibly TRBD1 (6 bases). Between the trimmed V and J ends, which lost 5 bases and 7 bases, there was a span of 14 bases. The germline gives CDR1 MGHRA, CDR2 YSYEKL. This CDR3 contains 14 residues.

This clone came up once. The chain is built from TRBV2 and TRBJ2-3; a weak D match, TRBD1 (6 bases). CDR1 is SNHLY and CDR2 is FYNNEI in the germline V gene. Trimming left V 5 bases short and J 0 bases short, with 9 bases between. The CDR3 runs to 14 residues. The CDR3 DNA reads as TGTGCCAGCAGTAATACAGGGAGCACAGATACGCAGTATTTT. Translation: CASSNTGSTDTQYF.

The rearrangement uses TRBV9 and TRBJ1-1; maybe TRBD1 (6 bases). V was cut by 4 bases and J by 1 base, with 11 bases left in between. Germline assignment: CDR1 SGDLS and CDR2 YYNGEE. The length of the CDR3 is 14 residues. CDR3 in DNA: TGTGCCAGCAGCACCCGGGACAAGAACACTGAAGCTTTCTTT. Translation: CASSTRDKNTEAFF. Combining the CDR3 with reference TRBV9 and TRBJ1-1 gives the whole variable domain DSGVTQTPKHLITATGQRVTLRCSPRSGDLSVYWYQQSLDQGLQFLIQYYNGEERAKGNILERFSAQQFPDLHSELNLSSLELGDSALYFCASSTRDKNTEAFFGQGTRLTVV.

V and J are TRBV6-5 and TRBJ2-7, with a tentative D call TRBD2 (7 bases). Deletions cut 0 bases from V and 7 bases from J, with 13 bases between. The CDR3 spans 14 residues. CDR1 is MNHEY and CDR2 is SVGAGI in the germline V gene. The CDR3 DNA follows: TGTGCCAGCAGTTACTCGGGAAGGGGGGGGGAGCAGTACTTC. Its protein product is CASSYSGRGGEQYF.

The rearrangement uses TRBV30 and TRBJ1-2, with a weak D call TRBD1 (6 bases). V was clipped by 2 bases and J by 1 base, with 11 bases between them. The CDR3 spans 14 residues. Germline V lookup: CDR1 GTSNPN, CDR2 SVGIG (reference sequence). The CDR3: CAWSRGIGNYGYTF. The CDR3 DNA reads as TGTGCCTGGAGTAGGGGGATTGGTAACTATGGCTACACCTTC.

The chain combines TRBV29-1 with TRBJ2-5; D uncertain. The V gene's germline CDR1 is SQVTM and CDR2 ANQGSEA. V was shortened by 3 bases and J by 2 bases, with 13 bases between the two germline ends. The CDR3 loop spans 14 amino acids. The CDR3 sequence: CSVDLGVAQETQYF. The CDR3 nucleotides read TGCAGCGTTGATTTAGGAGTCGCTCAAGAGACCCAGTACTTC.

The sample holds a few counts of this clone. This chain joins TRBV6-1 and TRBJ1-3, with D unresolved. This CDR3 has 16 residues. Trimming removed 3 bases at V and 0 bases at J, with 12 bases between. The germline CDR1 and CDR2 sequences are MNHNS and SASEGT. CDR3 loop: CASSEFDIISGNTIYF. CDR3 nucleotides: TGTGCCAGCAGTGAGTTCGACATTATCTCTGGAAACACCATATATTTT.

This chain links TRBV5-1 with TRBJ2-3; D gene ambiguous. The V gene lost 3 bases and the J gene lost 0 bases, with 11 bases spanning the gap. Germline assignment: CDR1 SGHRS and CDR2 YFSETQ. The CDR3 totals 15 residues. The CDR3 loop reads CASSSYMTSTDTQYF. CDR3 nucleotides: TGCGCCAGCAGCTCCTACATGACTAGCACAGATACGCAGTATTTT.

This clone was seen a handful of times. Written as DNA, the CDR3 is TGTGCCAGCAGTGACTCGGCTAGCGGGGGGACAGATACGCAGTATTTT. Translated: CASSDSASGGTDTQYF. The chain is built from TRBV6-4 and TRBJ2-3; 11 nucleotides line up with TRBD2. The CDR3 is made up of 16 amino acids. V lost 0 bases to trimming and J lost 3 bases; unmatched junction nucleotides: 2. Germline loops: CDR1 MRHNA, CDR2 SNTAGT.

This clone was seen a handful of times. The genes are TRBV6-1 and TRBJ1-2; TRBD1 is a possible D gene (5 bases). The CDR3 spans 14 residues. Germline CDR1 is MNHNS and CDR2 is SASEGT. V was cut by 3 bases and J by 4 bases, with 12 bases left in between. The DNA of the CDR3 is TGTGCCAGCAGTGAGGCGGGGCAAGGCTATGGCTACACCTTC. Residues: CASSEAGQGYGYTF.

V usage is TRBV4-1 and J usage is TRBJ2-7; D not certain. The germline gives CDR1 MGHRA, CDR2 YSYEKL. V was trimmed by 1 base and J by 2 bases, leaving 15 bases between them. The CDR3 length is 16 residues. The DNA for the CDR3 is TGCGCCAGCAGCCAAGGAGAGTCGTGGAGTCCCTACGAGCAGTACTTC. Amino acid sequence: CASSQGESWSPYEQYF.

This clone came up a few times. V gene TRBV4-2 combines with J gene TRBJ1-5; D is perhaps TRBD1 (6 bases). This CDR3 has 15 residues. V shed 1 base and J shed 7 bases, with 14 bases lying between them. Germline loops: CDR1 LGHNA, CDR2 YNFKEQ. The CDR3 spells CASSQGQGNDQPQHF. CDR3 nucleotides: TGTGCCAGCAGCCAAGGGCAGGGGAACGACCAGCCCCAGCATTTT.

CDR3 sequence: CASSLAGRDQPQHF. The CDR3 DNA reads TGCGCCAGCAGCTTGGCCGGCAGGGATCAGCCCCAGCATTTT. The chain couples TRBV5-1 to TRBJ1-5; D might be TRBD1 (5 bases). V lost 0 bases to trimming and J lost 5 bases, with 9 bases between them. Germline CDR1 reads SGHRS; CDR2 reads YFSETQ. The CDR3 runs to 14 residues.

The V call is TRBV19, the J call TRBJ1-2; 9 positions match TRBD1. V lost 11 bases, J lost 1 base, and 17 bases stayed unmatched. This CDR3 has 17 residues. CDR1 and CDR2 from the germline V gene are LNHDA and SQIVND (reference sequence). This CDR3 reads CASSAGGQGSDNYGYTF. The CDR3 nucleotides are TGTGCCTCCTCCGCCGGGGGACAGGGTTCCGATAACTATGGCTACACCTTC.

This chain joins TRBV7-8 and TRBJ1-2, with 7 bases matching TRBD1. V lost 1 base, J lost 4 bases, and 0 bases stayed unmatched. The CDR3 covers 13 residues. Germline-derived CDR1 and CDR2 are SGHVS and FQNEAQ. For the CDR3, the DNA is TGTGCCAGCAGCTTAGGGGACAGCTATGGCTACACCTTC. Amino acid sequence: CASSLGDSYGYTF.